This TCR beta chain was recovered during a study of T cell responses to AZD1222 COVID-19 vaccine. Notes on the study in general: Without day 14 samples, only post-peak T cell repertoires were studied. Receipt of two AZD1222 doses was followed by a rise in Spike-specific TCR breadth and depth.

Trimming took off 5 bases at V and 7 bases at J, with 11 bases between the two ends. CDR3 size: 12 residues. Germline CDR1 reads SGHVS; CDR2 reads FQNEAQ. TCRdb's copy holds only in-frame clones and misses some; the assay was immunoSEQ multiplex PCR. Among 140,000 or so clones listed, around 92% were seen once. In the case of this clone: What it binds is unknown.

J is TRBJ1-1 and V is TRBV7-8; D remains unclear. The sample consisted of peripheral blood, taken after recovery from COVID-19. This receptor was taken from an adult who had recovered from COVID-19. CDR3 loop: CASSPEVVEAFF. CDR3 DNA: TGTGCCAGCAGCCCCGAGGTAGTTGAAGCTTTCTTT.